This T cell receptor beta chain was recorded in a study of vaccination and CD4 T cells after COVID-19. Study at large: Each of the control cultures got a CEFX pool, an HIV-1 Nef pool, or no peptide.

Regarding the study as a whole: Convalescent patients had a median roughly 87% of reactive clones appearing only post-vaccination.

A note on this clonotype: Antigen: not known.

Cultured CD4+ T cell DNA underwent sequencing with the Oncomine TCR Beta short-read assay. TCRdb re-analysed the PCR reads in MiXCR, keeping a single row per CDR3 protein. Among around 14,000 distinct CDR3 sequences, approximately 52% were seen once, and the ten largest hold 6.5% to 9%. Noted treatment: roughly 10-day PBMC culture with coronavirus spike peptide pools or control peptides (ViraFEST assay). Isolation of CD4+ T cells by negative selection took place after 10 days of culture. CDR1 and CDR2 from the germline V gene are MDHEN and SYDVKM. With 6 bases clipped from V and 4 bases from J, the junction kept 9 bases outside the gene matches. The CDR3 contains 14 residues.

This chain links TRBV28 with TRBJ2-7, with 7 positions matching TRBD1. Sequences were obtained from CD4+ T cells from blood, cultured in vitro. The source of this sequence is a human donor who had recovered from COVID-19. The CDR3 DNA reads TGTGCCAGCAGAAGGTTGGCAGGGGGTTACGAGCAGTACTTC. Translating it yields CASRRLAGGYEQYF.